Listed below are T cell receptor beta chains from one sample, sequenced in a study of blood T cell repertoires in COVID-19. Method: immunoSEQ multiplex PCR; TCRdb's copy keeps in-frame clones and lacks some. The data hold 150,000 to 200,000 clones, with roughly 87% observed a single time. The sample consisted of peripheral blood. These receptors came from a man between 18 and 35 years old who had recovered from COVID-19. Both conserved end residues are part of each CDR3. D genes are given only for firm matches. Some rows have no size entry. The others give once, few or many, or a class for an expanded clone.

TRBV10-2	16	TRBJ2-7	TRBD2	few	TGCGCCAGCAGTGAGCCCAGGACTAGCGGCGAAAACGAGCAGTACTTC	CASSEPRTSGENEQYF
TRBV6-5	16	TRBJ1-3	.	.	TGTGCCAGCAGTTACTCGGCAGCTAGTTCTGGAAACACCATATATTTT	CASSYSAASSGNTIYF
TRBV27	13	TRBJ1-5	TRBD1	.	TGTGCCAGCAGCCCGACAGGGAAACAGCCCCAGCATTTT	CASSPTGKQPQHF
TRBV5-3	14	TRBJ1-1	TRBD1	once	TGTGCCAGAGGTTCAACAGGGGCGAACACTGAAGCTTTCTTT	CARGSTGANTEAFF
TRBV2	13	TRBJ1-2	.	.	TGTGCCAGCAGTTCGACACCGAACTATGGCTACACCTTC	CASSSTPNYGYTF
TRBV11-2	14	TRBJ1-5	.	few	TGTGCCAGCAGCTTAGCCCGGGGAAATCAGCCCCAGCATTTT	CASSLARGNQPQHF
TRBV14	17	TRBJ2-3	TRBD2	.	TGTGCCAGCAGCCACATGACTAGCGGGAGGAGAACAGATACGCAGTATTTT	CASSHMTSGRRTDTQYF
TRBV7-3	17	TRBJ2-3	TRBD2	.	TGTGCCAGCAGCTCCTCGACTAGCGGGAGGACGACAGATACGCAGTATTTT	CASSSSTSGRTTDTQYF
TRBV3-1/TRBV3-2	13	TRBJ2-7	.	.	TGTGCCAGCAGCCAAGACTCTTCCTACGAGCAGTACTTC	CASSQDSSYEQYF
TRBV20-1	16	TRBJ1-6	.	.	TGCAGTGCTAGTAGGGAACAAATCGGCGGGGATTCACCCCTCCACTTT	CSASREQIGGDSPLHF
TRBV12-3/TRBV12-4	13	TRBJ2-7	TRBD1	.	TGTGCCAGCAGCCCTACAGGGGTTTACGAGCAGTACTTC	CASSPTGVYEQYF
TRBV5-4	12	TRBJ1-1	.	.	TGTGCCAGCAGCTTCCGGGGCACTGAAGCTTTCTTT	CASSFRGTEAFF
TRBV18	15	TRBJ2-7	TRBD2	.	TGTGCCAGCTCACCAGATAGCGGGGAAACCTACGAGCAGTACTTC	CASSPDSGETYEQYF
TRBV6-1	18	TRBJ2-6	TRBD1	.	TGTGCCAGCAGTGGGCTGGACAGGCCTAACTCTGGGGCCAACGTCCTGACTTTC	CASSGLDRPNSGANVLTF
TRBV15	15	TRBJ1-5	.	.	TGTGCCACCAGCAAGTGGGGGGGCACGGGTCAGCCCCAGCATTTT	CATSKWGGTGQPQHF
TRBV27	15	TRBJ1-5	TRBD1	.	TGTGCCAGCAGACCCGTGGACAGGGATCTTCAGCCCCAGCATTTT	CASRPVDRDLQPQHF
TRBV3-1/TRBV3-2	15	TRBJ2-2	.	.	TGTGCCAGCAGCCAAGAGTGGGCAGGCCACCGGGAGCTGTTTTTT	CASSQEWAGHRELFF
TRBV4-3	20	TRBJ2-2	TRBD2	.	TGCGCCAGCAGCCAAGACAGTCCTAGCGGGAGGGCCATAGACACCGGGGAGCTGTTTTTT	CASSQDSPSGRAIDTGELFF
TRBV6-5	14	TRBJ1-1	TRBD1	.	TGTGCCAGCACTTCCGCCCCAGGGGGCAGTGGAGCTTTCTTT	CASTSAPGGSGAFF
TRBV30	12	TRBJ1-2	.	.	TGTGCCTGGCGGGGGGATAACTATGGCTACACCTTC	CAWRGDNYGYTF
TRBV28	19	TRBJ2-7	TRBD2	.	TGTGCCAGCAGTTTATTGGATCGGGTGCTAGCGGGAGATCCCTACGAGCAGTACTTC	CASSLLDRVLAGDPYEQYF
TRBV27	14	TRBJ1-1	TRBD1	.	TGTGCCAGCTTCTCGGACAGGGTAAACACTGAAGCTTTCTTT	CASFSDRVNTEAFF
TRBV28	16	TRBJ1-4	.	.	TGTGCCAGCAGTACTACTTACATGCGGGCTAATGAAAAACTGTTTTTT	CASSTTYMRANEKLFF
TRBV19	13	TRBJ1-1	.	.	TGTGCCAGTAGTATCGGGGAGAACACTGAAGCTTTCTTT	CASSIGENTEAFF
TRBV10-2	11	TRBJ1-1	TRBD1	.	TGCGCCAGCAGTGAAGGGGGCGAAGCTTTCTTT	CASSEGGEAFF
TRBV6-5	15	TRBJ2-1	TRBD2	.	TGTGCCAGCAGTTCCGGGACTAGCGGCTACAATGAGCAGTTCTTC	CASSSGTSGYNEQFF
TRBV4-3	17	TRBJ2-5	TRBD2	once	TGCGCCAGCAGCCAAGGGATAGGGACTAGCGGGGGCGGGACCCAGTACTTC	CASSQGIGTSGGGTQYF
TRBV9	17	TRBJ1-4	.	.	TGTGCCAGCAGCGTAGAACCCGGGTCCGCAACTAATGAAAAACTGTTTTTT	CASSVEPGSATNEKLFF
TRBV10-3	14	TRBJ2-2	.	.	TGTGCCTTCCGGGACAAGGATCCCGCCGGGGAGCTGTTTTTT	CAFRDKDPAGELFF